This T cell receptor (beta chain) was captured in a study of response to subunit inactivated influenza vaccine. TCRdb ran MiXCR on the RT-PCR reads and lists one entry per CDR3 protein. The table records about 540,000 distinct CDR3 sequences, approximately 20% of them present only once. V gave up 11 bases and J gave up 8 bases, with 28 bases separating them. Germline CDR1 and CDR2: WSHSY and SAAADI. CDR3 size: 16 residues. These data are also associated with another study on T cells expressing NK-cell markers. That source notes: As the method of synthesis, 5'RACE template switching with UMIs yielded TCR beta cDNA. Several experiments employed an anti-gamma-delta TCR antibody to confine sorting to alpha-beta TCR T cells. HCMV specificity of the expanded NKG2C+ T cell clones was not established.

V usage is TRBV10-2 and J usage is TRBJ2-1, with TRBD2 as a possible D gene (6 bases). Sequences were derived from CD4+ T cells sorted from PBMCs, sampled approximately 12 days after vaccination. The clonotype comes from a man in his fifties who received an inactivated influenza vaccine. The CDR3 protein is CAGGKGTWEKTDEQFF. CDR3 sequence (DNA): TGCGCCGGGGGGAAGGGTACCTGGGAAAAAACGGATGAGCAGTTCTTC.